Given below is one TCR beta chain in context. This clonotype is considered medium-sized (0.01 to 0.1%). What antigen it recognizes has not been identified. Within one base of it there is no much larger clone, and no base qualities were kept. The method was RT-PCR. Sequencer: NextSeq 550. TCRdb passed the public sequencing reads through fastp at Q25 and MiXCR, retaining productive beta sequences. For every CDR3 protein sequence, its rows merge into one entry that carries the most common genes and DNA. The sample table lists about 1,900 distinct CDR3 sequences, about 4.4% of them with a count of one. The biggest ten clones account for 25% to 30% of the sample. Trimming takes 3 bases off V and 1 base off J; junction bases not matched to a gene: 2. Taken from cysteine to phenylalanine, the CDR3 has 14 residues. Of all the DNA, just the CDR3 is kept, 42 bases in frame from base 1. These data come from a study of patients and donors after allogeneic stem cell transplantation (dated by TCRdb to the early 2020s).

The rearrangement combines TRBV12-3 or TRBV12-4 with TRBJ1-1; 7 bases in between match TRBD1. Sequenced sample: blood, either unsorted or a sorted T cell fraction (not recorded which). This clonotype originated in a human donor who was either an allogeneic HSCT recipient or a stem cell or donor lymphocyte infusion donor (not recorded which). It is not recorded whose cells these are; they may come from a transplant donor. The nucleotide sequence reads TGTGCCAGCAGTTTGGGGACAGCGAACACTGAAGCTTTCTTT. Translated, it reads CASSLGTANTEAFF.